The 8 T cell receptor beta chains in this list originate from one sample, sequenced in a study of identical twins. One entry per CDR3 protein results from TCRdb running MiXCR on the 5' RACE reads. The sample shows around 1.7 million distinct CDR3 sequences, 32% of them seen only once. Sequencing was done on a sample of cord blood. These receptors were obtained from a newborn girl in good health.

The chain has TRBV4-2 and TRBJ2-1; 11 positions match TRBD2. J was trimmed by 8 bases and V by 1 base; bases with no gene match: 10. Germline V gene lookup returns CDR1 LGHNA and CDR2 YNFKEQ. CDR3 length: 17 amino acids. The CDR3 DNA follows: TGTGCCAGCAGCCAAGGAACTAGCGGGAGCAATAACGATGAGCAGTTCTTC. Protein product: CASSQGTSGSNNDEQFF.

The V gene is TRBV19, the J gene TRBJ1-1, with TRBD1 as a possible D gene (5 bases). Trimming removed 4 bases from V and 0 bases from J, with 12 bases in between. The germline gives CDR1 LNHDA, CDR2 SQIVND (reference sequence). CDR3 length: 15 amino acids. This CDR3 is CASSTGIRLNTEAFF. DNA of the CDR3: TGTGCCAGTAGTACAGGGATAAGACTGAACACTGAAGCTTTCTTT.

This clonotype was counted a few times. The J gene is TRBJ1-4, the V gene TRBV20-1, with D tentatively TRBD1 (5 bases). CDR1 and CDR2 (germline): DFQATT, SNEGSKA (reference sequence). V lost 6 bases and J 0 bases, leaving 11 bases between the germline ends. The CDR3 is 14 amino acids. CDR3 region: CSATAGATNEKLFF. CDR3 coding DNA: TGCAGTGCCACAGCGGGGGCAACTAATGAAAAACTGTTTTTT.

This clonotype occurred many times. The chain recombines TRBV6-1 with TRBJ1-2, with TRBD1 as a possible D gene (5 bases). The germline gives CDR1 MNHNS, CDR2 SASEGT. The V gene lost 0 bases and the J gene lost 4 bases, with 9 bases spanning the gap. The CDR3 spans 14 residues. CDR3 residues: CASSEARQSYGYTF. The CDR3 bases are TGTGCCAGCAGTGAAGCCCGACAGAGCTATGGCTACACCTTC.

This chain connects TRBV4-1 to TRBJ2-3; the D gene is possibly TRBD2 (6 bases). The CDR3 is made up of 17 amino acids. Trimming removed 4 bases at V and 1 base at J, with 18 bases between. The germline gives CDR1 MGHRA, CDR2 YSYEKL. The chain's CDR3 is CASSRVSSVLGTDTQYF. The DNA of the CDR3 is TGCGCCAGCAGCCGAGTATCTAGCGTGCTAGGCACAGATACGCAGTATTTT.

This clonotype was picked up many times. V is TRBV7-9 and J is TRBJ2-1, with 7 bases identical to TRBD2. From germline, CDR1 is SEHNR and CDR2 FQNEAQ (reference sequence). This CDR3 comprises 12 residues. V was clipped by 1 base and J by 15 bases; unmatched bases: 6. CDR3: CASSLGALAWFF. In nucleotides, the CDR3 is TGTGCCAGCAGCTTAGGGGCACTAGCGTGGTTCTTC.

This chain joins TRBV4-1 and TRBJ1-1, with 7 nucleotides matching TRBD1. Per the germline V gene, CDR1 is MGHRA and CDR2 is YSYEKL. The CDR3 is made up of 15 amino acids. V shed 4 bases, J shed 3 bases, and the junction held 8 bases outside the gene matches. CDR3 DNA sequence: TGCGCCAGCAGCCCCTGGCAGGGGGGATACACTGAAGCTTTCTTT. Amino acids: CASSPWQGGYTEAFF.

This clonotype was counted between two and nine times. V is TRBV4-2 and J is TRBJ2-5; D possibly corresponds to TRBD1 (6 bases). V lost 2 bases, J lost 11 bases, and 15 bases lay in between. The CDR3 totals 13 residues. The germline gives CDR1 LGHNA, CDR2 YNFKEQ. The CDR3 loop reads CASSQRHRDEQYF. The CDR3 bases are TGTGCCAGCAGCCAACGTCACAGGGATGAGCAGTACTTC.